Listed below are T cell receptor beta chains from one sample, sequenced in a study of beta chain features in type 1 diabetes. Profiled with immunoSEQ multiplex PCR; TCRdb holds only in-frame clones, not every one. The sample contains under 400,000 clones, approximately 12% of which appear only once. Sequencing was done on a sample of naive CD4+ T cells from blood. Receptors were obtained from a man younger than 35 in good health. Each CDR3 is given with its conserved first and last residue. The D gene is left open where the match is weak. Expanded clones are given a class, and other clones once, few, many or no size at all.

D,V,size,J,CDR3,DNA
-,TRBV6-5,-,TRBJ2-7,CASSYTPSPRPYEQYF,TGTGCCAGCAGTTATACCCCCTCGCCCAGGCCCTACGAGCAGTACTTC
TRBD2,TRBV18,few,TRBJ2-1,CASSPDTSGNYYNEQFF,TGTGCCAGCTCACCAGACACTAGCGGGAATTACTACAATGAGCAGTTCTTC
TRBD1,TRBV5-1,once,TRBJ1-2,CASSLVGRGDYGYTF,TGCGCCAGCAGCTTGGTGGGCAGGGGGGACTATGGCTACACCTTC
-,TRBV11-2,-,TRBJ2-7,CASSETGVRGIYEQYF,TGTGCCAGCAGCGAAACAGGTGTCAGGGGAATCTACGAGCAGTACTTC
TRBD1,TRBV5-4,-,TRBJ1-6,CASSLPGPQGMNSPLHF,TGTGCCAGCAGCTTACCGGGCCCACAGGGGATGAATTCACCCCTCCACTTT
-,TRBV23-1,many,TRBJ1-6,CASSPSGGDNSPLHF,TGCGCCAGCAGTCCCTCCGGAGGGGACAATTCACCCCTCCACTTT
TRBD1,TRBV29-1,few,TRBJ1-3,CSVGTGGVGNTIYF,TGCAGCGTGGGTACAGGGGGCGTCGGAAACACCATATATTTT
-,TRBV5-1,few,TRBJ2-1,CASSLVGAAYNEQFF,TGCGCCAGCAGCTTGGTTGGGGCGGCCTACAATGAGCAGTTCTTC
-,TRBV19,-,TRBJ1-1,CASSIRTSTEAFF,TGTGCCAGTAGCATCCGGACATCCACTGAAGCTTTCTTT
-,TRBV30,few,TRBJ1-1,CAWSQTEAFF,TGTGCCTGGAGTCAAACTGAAGCTTTCTTT
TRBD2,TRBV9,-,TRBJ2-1,CASSATSGTYNEQFF,TGTGCCAGCAGCGCCACTAGCGGGACATACAATGAGCAGTTCTTC
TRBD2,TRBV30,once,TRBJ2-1,CTCLAGGHNEQFF,TGTACCTGTCTAGCGGGAGGGCACAATGAGCAGTTCTTC
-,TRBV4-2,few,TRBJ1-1,CASSQVGADEAFF,TGTGCCAGCAGCCAAGTTGGGGCGGATGAAGCTTTCTTT
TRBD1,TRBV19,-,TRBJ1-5,CASRTGINQPQHF,TGTGCCAGTAGGACAGGGATCAATCAGCCCCAGCATTTT
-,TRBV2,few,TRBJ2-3,CASSEVSLGTDTQYF,TGTGCCAGCAGTGAAGTCTCACTCGGCACAGATACGCAGTATTTT
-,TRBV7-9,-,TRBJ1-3,CASSPQVSSGNTIYF,TGTGCCAGCAGCCCACAGGTCTCTTCTGGAAACACCATATATTTT
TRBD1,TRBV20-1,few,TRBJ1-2,CSARDRGETF,TGCAGTGCGAGGGACAGGGGTGAAACCTTC
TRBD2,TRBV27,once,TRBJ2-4,CASRDFMGSGSRNIQYF,TGTGCCAGCAGGGACTTTATGGGTAGCGGGAGTAGAAACATTCAGTACTTC
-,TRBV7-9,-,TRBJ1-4,CASSLPGTNEKLFF,TGTGCCAGCAGCTTACCCGGTACGAATGAAAAACTGTTTTTT
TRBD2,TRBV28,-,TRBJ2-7,CASTPGTSYEQYF,TGTGCCAGCACTCCCGGGACTAGTTACGAGCAGTACTTC
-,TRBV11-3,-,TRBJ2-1,CASSRTAYNEQFF,TGTGCCAGCAGCCGGACAGCTTACAATGAGCAGTTCTTC
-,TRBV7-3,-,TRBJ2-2,CASSRETGELFF,TGTGCCAGCTCACGGGAGACCGGGGAGCTGTTTTTT
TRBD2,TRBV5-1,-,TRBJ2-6,CASSLGASGAPGVLTF,TGCGCCAGCAGCTTGGGGGCTAGCGGGGCTCCAGGCGTCCTGACTTTC
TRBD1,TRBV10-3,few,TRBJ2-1,CAIRPTGEHEQFF,TGTGCCATCAGGCCGACAGGGGAGCATGAGCAGTTCTTC
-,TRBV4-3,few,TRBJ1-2,CASSQSSGYYGYTF,TGCGCCAGCAGCCAATCATCAGGGTACTATGGCTACACCTTC
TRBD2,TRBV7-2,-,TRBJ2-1,CASSRQRGPSSYNEQFF,TGTGCCAGCAGCCGTCAGCGGGGGCCGAGCTCCTACAATGAGCAGTTCTTC
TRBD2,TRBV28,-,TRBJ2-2,CASTPGGGPRYGELFF,TGTGCCAGCACGCCCGGGGGGGGGCCCCGATACGGGGAGCTGTTTTTT
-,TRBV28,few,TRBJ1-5,CASSSYQPQHF,TGTGCCAGCAGTTCGTATCAGCCCCAGCATTTT
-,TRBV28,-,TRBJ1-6,CASSHRDSPLHF,TGTGCCAGCAGTCACAGGGATTCACCCCTCCACTTT
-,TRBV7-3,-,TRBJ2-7,CASSFGAGPSYEQYF,TGTGCCAGCAGCTTTGGGGCGGGACCGTCCTACGAGCAGTACTTC
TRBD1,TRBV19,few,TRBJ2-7,CASSAGQGLEQYF,TGTGCCAGTAGTGCCGGACAGGGGCTCGAGCAGTACTTC
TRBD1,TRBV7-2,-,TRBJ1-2,CASSLAGQGNYGYTF,TGTGCCAGCAGCTTAGCAGGACAGGGGAACTATGGCTACACCTTC